This T cell receptor (beta chain) was recorded in a study of T cell responses to AZD1222 COVID-19 vaccine. This CDR3 has 14 amino acids. Turning to this clone: Its specificity is not known.

Assay used: immunoSEQ multiplex PCR; TCRdb lists only in-frame clones, some missing. The data hold about 150,000 clones, with around 89% observed a single time. Study results and limitations: Baseline testing showed seropositivity in only a handful of AZD1222 recipients. Two AZD1222 administrations were followed by greater Spike-specific TCR breadth and depth. Scientists sampled the repertoires only once the peak T cell response had passed. In a largely white British group with more females than males, clonal diversity was possibly underestimated.

J is TRBJ1-6 and V is TRBV12-2. TRBV12-2 counts as a pseudogene. This sequence was found in an adult in good health. The input for sequencing was peripheral blood, taken on day 0 of AZD1222 vaccination. The CDR3 is CASLQPRVHSPLHF. The CDR3, as DNA: TGTGCAAGTCTCCAGCCGAGGGTGCATTCACCCCTCCACTTT.